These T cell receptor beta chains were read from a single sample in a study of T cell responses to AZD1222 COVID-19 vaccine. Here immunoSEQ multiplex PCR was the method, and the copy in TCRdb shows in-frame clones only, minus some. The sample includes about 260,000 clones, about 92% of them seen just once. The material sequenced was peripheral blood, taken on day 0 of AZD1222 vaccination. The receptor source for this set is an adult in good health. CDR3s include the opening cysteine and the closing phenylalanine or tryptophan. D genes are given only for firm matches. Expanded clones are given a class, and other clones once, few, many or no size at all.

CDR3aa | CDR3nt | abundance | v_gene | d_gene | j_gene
CSVDPTGGMGYEQYF | TGCAGCGTTGACCCCACAGGGGGCATGGGCTACGAGCAGTACTTC | - | TRBV29-1 | TRBD1 | TRBJ2-7
CASSRQGERTEAFF | TGTGCCAGCAGCCGACAGGGGGAGAGAACTGAAGCTTTCTTT | - | TRBV7-9 | TRBD1 | TRBJ1-1
CASSPRDTGGGTEAFF | TGTGCCAGCTCACCAAGGGATACAGGGGGTGGCACTGAAGCTTTCTTT | - | TRBV18 | TRBD1 | TRBJ1-1
CASNSDGFEQYF | TGTGCCAGCAACTCCGACGGTTTCGAGCAGTACTTC | - | TRBV12-3/TRBV12-4 | - | TRBJ2-7
CATGVSNVLTF | TGTGCCACCGGGGTTTCCAACGTCCTGACTTTC | - | TRBV24-1 | - | TRBJ2-6
CASSPLPAGTNYGYTF | TGTGCCAGCTCACCCCTCCCGGCAGGGACTAACTATGGCTACACCTTC | - | TRBV18 | - | TRBJ1-2
CASSLARGRGYTF | TGTGCCAGCAGTTTAGCCAGGGGGCGTGGCTACACCTTC | - | TRBV27 | TRBD1 | TRBJ1-2
CAISESGGRQPQHF | TGTGCCATCAGTGAGTCTGGGGGACGGCAGCCCCAGCATTTT | - | TRBV10-3 | - | TRBJ1-5
CASSSLQGPSGNTIYF | TGTGCCAGCAGCTCGCTACAGGGGCCTTCTGGAAACACCATATATTTT | once | TRBV11-1 | TRBD1 | TRBJ1-3
CASSERSTYEQYF | TGTGCCAGCAGTGAAAGGAGTACCTACGAGCAGTACTTC | once | TRBV2 | - | TRBJ2-7
CASSLRDRGGEQYF | TGTGCCAGCAGCTTGAGGGACAGGGGAGGCGAGCAGTACTTC | - | TRBV5-4 | TRBD1 | TRBJ2-7
CASSSGLINTEAFF | TGTGCCAGCAGTTCTGGACTGATTAACACTGAAGCTTTCTTT | once | TRBV6-5 | - | TRBJ1-1
CASSATDRRDTQYF | TGTGCCAGCAGCGCTACTGACCGACGGGATACGCAGTATTTT | - | TRBV2 | - | TRBJ2-3
CASSPRRTGDGGYTF | TGTGCCAGCTCACCGCGAAGGACAGGAGACGGTGGCTACACCTTC | once | TRBV18 | TRBD1 | TRBJ1-2
CASSLNGNGYTF | TGTGCCAGCAGTCTCAACGGGAACGGCTACACCTTC | - | TRBV28 | - | TRBJ1-2
CASSSGQGTGYEQYF | TGTGCCAGCAGTTCAGGACAGGGGACGGGCTACGAGCAGTACTTC | - | TRBV27 | TRBD1 | TRBJ2-7
CATSESESVAGGGTGELFF | TGTGCCACCAGTGAGTCTGAGTCCGTCGCTGGAGGAGGGACCGGGGAGCTGTTTTTT | - | TRBV24-1 | - | TRBJ2-2
CASSLRQGGQPQHF | TGTGCCAGCAGTTTAAGGCAGGGTGGCCAGCCCCAGCATTTT | - | TRBV28 | - | TRBJ1-5
CASSPQGQSTGELFF | TGTGCCAGCTCACCGCAGGGACAGTCGACCGGGGAGCTGTTTTTT | - | TRBV18 | TRBD1 | TRBJ2-2
CASRSEGRVLSYEQYF | TGTGCCAGCAGGTCCGAGGGGAGGGTCCTCTCCTACGAGCAGTACTTC | - | TRBV28 | TRBD2 | TRBJ2-7
CASSHQGATGEQYF | TGCGCCAGCAGCCATCAGGGGGCGACCGGCGAGCAGTACTTC | - | TRBV5-1 | TRBD1 | TRBJ2-7
CASSEISHFGAHNEQFF | TGCGCCAGCAGTGAGATCTCCCATTTCGGAGCACACAATGAGCAGTTCTTC | - | TRBV10-1 | - | TRBJ2-1
CASSRQGADIQYF | TGTGCCAGTAGTAGGCAGGGGGCGGACATTCAGTACTTC | once | TRBV19 | TRBD1 | TRBJ2-4
CASKQGQGYQPQHF | TGTGCCAGCAAGCAGGGGCAGGGCTATCAGCCCCAGCATTTT | once | TRBV2 | - | TRBJ1-5
CASSPRDEQFF | TGTGCCAGCAGCCCCCGCGATGAGCAGTTCTTC | once | TRBV6-5 | - | TRBJ2-1
CASSLRDSRVGGYTF | TGTGCCAGCAGCCTTCGGGACTCACGAGTGGGAGGCTACACCTTC | - | TRBV3-1/TRBV3-2 | - | TRBJ1-2